This TCR beta chain was profiled in a study of cytomegalovirus exposure and HLA in healthy donors. Study-wide context: Assignment to the Caucasian-associated ancestry cluster applied to around 80% of the roughly 400 genotyped donors.

13 Jbeta primers and 60 Vbeta primers were used for the PCR. The method was immunoSEQ multiplex PCR; TCRdb's version includes in-frame clones alone and lacks a portion of them. Among under 250,000 clones, around 80% were seen once, and the ten largest hold about 7.3%. The CDR3 sequence is 15 residues long. The germline CDR1 and CDR2 sequences are MNHNS and SASEGT. Trimming removed 0 bases at V and 5 bases at J, with 13 bases between. This receptor was obtained from a woman in her sixties or seventies in good health and CMV-seropositive. This chain joins TRBV6-1 and TRBJ1-1; D perhaps matches TRBD1 (5 bases). Sequencing was carried out using PBMCs. CDR3 protein: CASSEALGGGTEAFF. DNA of the CDR3: TGTGCCAGCAGTGAAGCGCTGGGGGGAGGGACTGAAGCTTTCTTT.